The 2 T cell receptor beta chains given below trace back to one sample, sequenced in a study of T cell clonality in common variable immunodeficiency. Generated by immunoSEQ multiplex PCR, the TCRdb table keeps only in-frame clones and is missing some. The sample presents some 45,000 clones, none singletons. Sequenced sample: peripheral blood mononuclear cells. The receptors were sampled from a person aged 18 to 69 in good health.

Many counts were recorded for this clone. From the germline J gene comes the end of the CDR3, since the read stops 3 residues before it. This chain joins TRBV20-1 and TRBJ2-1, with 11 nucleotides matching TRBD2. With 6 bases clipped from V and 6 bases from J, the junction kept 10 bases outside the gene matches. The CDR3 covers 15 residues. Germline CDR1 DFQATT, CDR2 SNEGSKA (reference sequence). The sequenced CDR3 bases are TGCAGTGCCGAGGCGTATAGCGGGAGGGCCAATGAG. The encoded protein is CSAEAYSGRANE. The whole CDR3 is CSAEAYSGRANEQFF.

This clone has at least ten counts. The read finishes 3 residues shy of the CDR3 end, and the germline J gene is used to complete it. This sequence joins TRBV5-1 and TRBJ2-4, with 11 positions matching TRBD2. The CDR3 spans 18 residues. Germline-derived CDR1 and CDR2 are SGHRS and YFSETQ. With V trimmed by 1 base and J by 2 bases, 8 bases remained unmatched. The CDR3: CASSLTTSGSGTKNIQYF. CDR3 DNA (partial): TGCGCCAGCAGCTTGACAACTAGCGGGAGTGGGACCAAAAACATT.